Listed below are T cell receptor beta chains from one sample, sequenced in a study of blood T cell repertoires in COVID-19. TCRdb's table, derived via immunoSEQ multiplex PCR, lists solely in-frame clones and lacks some. The sample includes about 63,000 clones, 79% of them seen just once. The sequenced sample was peripheral blood. The receptors were gathered from a human donor in a cohort sampled during active COVID-19. Both conserved end residues are part of each CDR3. A D gene is named only where the DNA matches it firmly. Part of the rows lack a size; the others show once, few, many or a class for expanded clones.

clone size: -
J gene: TRBJ2-1
D gene: -
V gene: TRBV5-1
CDR3 DNA: TGCGCCAGCAGCTTGTTTGCGGGTCTCGGCAATGAGCAGTTCTTC
CDR3 protein: CASSLFAGLGNEQFF

clone size: -
J gene: TRBJ2-7
D gene: TRBD2
V gene: TRBV9
CDR3 DNA: TGTGCCAGCAGCGTAGAGGGACTAGCCAACCTGGGAGAGCAGTACTTC
CDR3 protein: CASSVEGLANLGEQYF

clone size: -
J gene: TRBJ2-1
D gene: TRBD2
V gene: TRBV14
CDR3 DNA: TGTGCCAGCAGCCTCTTCGCTTTGGGGAAAGCGGGGAGCTCCTACAATGAGCAGTTCTTC
CDR3 protein: CASSLFALGKAGSSYNEQFF

clone size: few
J gene: TRBJ1-4
D gene: TRBD1
V gene: TRBV5-1
CDR3 DNA: TGCGCCAGCAGCTTGGGACAGGGTGCCGCAAAAGAAAAACTGTTTTTT
CDR3 protein: CASSLGQGAAKEKLFF

clone size: once
J gene: TRBJ2-5
D gene: TRBD1
V gene: TRBV5-4
CDR3 DNA: TGTGCCAGCAGGCCGGGACAGAGGAATGAGGAGACCCAGTACTTC
CDR3 protein: CASRPGQRNEETQYF

clone size: few
J gene: TRBJ1-2
D gene: TRBD1
V gene: TRBV28
CDR3 DNA: TGTGCCAGCAGTTTGCCCCAGGGGGCTATGGGCTACACCTTC
CDR3 protein: CASSLPQGAMGYTF

clone size: -
J gene: TRBJ1-3
D gene: -
V gene: TRBV29-1
CDR3 DNA: TGCAGCGTGAATGACAGGAACACCATATATTTT
CDR3 protein: CSVNDRNTIYF

clone size: -
J gene: TRBJ2-1
D gene: TRBD1
V gene: TRBV28
CDR3 DNA: TGTGCCAGCAGTTCTACTACCGGGACAGGGATCGGAGAGCAGTTCTTC
CDR3 protein: CASSSTTGTGIGEQFF

clone size: few
J gene: TRBJ2-3
D gene: -
V gene: TRBV7-8
CDR3 DNA: TGTGCCAGCAGCTTAGAGCGGAGGGGAGATACGCAGTATTTT
CDR3 protein: CASSLERRGDTQYF

clone size: -
J gene: TRBJ1-3
D gene: -
V gene: TRBV28
CDR3 DNA: TGTGCCAGCAGTTTCACTACTCTAATCGGGAGCTTCCACTCTGGAAACACCATATATTTT
CDR3 protein: CASSFTTLIGSFHSGNTIYF

clone size: -
J gene: TRBJ2-2
D gene: -
V gene: TRBV9
CDR3 DNA: TGTGCCAGCAGCGCCAGGGTTTACACCGGGGAGCTGTTTTTT
CDR3 protein: CASSARVYTGELFF

clone size: -
J gene: TRBJ1-1
D gene: -
V gene: TRBV25-1
CDR3 DNA: TGTGCCAGCAGTGAACTTTCCTCGAACACTGAAGCTTTCTTT
CDR3 protein: CASSELSSNTEAFF

clone size: once
J gene: TRBJ1-2
D gene: TRBD1
V gene: TRBV9
CDR3 DNA: TGTGCCAGCACCATCGGACAGGGGGCTAACTATGGCTACACCTTC
CDR3 protein: CASTIGQGANYGYTF

clone size: -
J gene: TRBJ1-4
D gene: -
V gene: TRBV5-1
CDR3 DNA: TGCGCCAGCAGCTCCTTGCCGGGGGAAAAACTGTTTTTT
CDR3 protein: CASSSLPGEKLFF

clone size: -
J gene: TRBJ2-2
D gene: TRBD1
V gene: TRBV24-1
CDR3 DNA: TGTGCCACCAGTGACCTCGGACAGGGTACCACCGGGGAGCTGTTTTTT
CDR3 protein: CATSDLGQGTTGELFF

clone size: -
J gene: TRBJ2-5
D gene: TRBD1
V gene: TRBV6-5
CDR3 DNA: TGTGCCAGCAGGGCAGAGGGGACAGGCCTCGGGACCCAGTACTTC
CDR3 protein: CASRAEGTGLGTQYF

clone size: -
J gene: TRBJ1-6
D gene: -
V gene: TRBV7-2
CDR3 DNA: TGTGCCAGCAGCTACAGGGCCGGGAATTCACCCCTCCACTTT
CDR3 protein: CASSYRAGNSPLHF

clone size: -
J gene: TRBJ2-4
D gene: -
V gene: TRBV19
CDR3 DNA: TGTGCCAGTAGTGAGGCGGGGGCGGACATTCAGTACTTC
CDR3 protein: CASSEAGADIQYF

clone size: -
J gene: TRBJ2-1
D gene: TRBD2
V gene: TRBV9
CDR3 DNA: TGTGCCAGCAGCCCGGGACTAGCATTCAGGTCAGCCTACAATGAGCAGTTCTTC
CDR3 protein: CASSPGLAFRSAYNEQFF

clone size: -
J gene: TRBJ1-2
D gene: -
V gene: TRBV11-2
CDR3 DNA: TGTGCCAGCAGCCTCGGGGGGAAAGCCTATGGCTACACCTTC
CDR3 protein: CASSLGGKAYGYTF

clone size: -
J gene: TRBJ2-7
D gene: -
V gene: TRBV27
CDR3 DNA: TGTGCCAGCAGTCCCTCAACCACCAGGGGCTACGAGCAGTACTTC
CDR3 protein: CASSPSTTRGYEQYF

clone size: -
J gene: TRBJ1-6
D gene: -
V gene: TRBV30
CDR3 DNA: TGTGCCTGGGACGGGATGGGGAATTCACCCCTCCACTTT
CDR3 protein: CAWDGMGNSPLHF

clone size: few
J gene: TRBJ1-6
D gene: TRBD1
V gene: TRBV9
CDR3 DNA: TGTGCCAGCAGCGCCCCAGACAGGGGATCACCCCTCCACTTT
CDR3 protein: CASSAPDRGSPLHF

clone size: -
J gene: TRBJ1-1
D gene: -
V gene: TRBV7-9
CDR3 DNA: TGTGCCAGCAGCCGAAGCCGCCAAGGGGGAATCACTGAAGCTTTCTTT
CDR3 protein: CASSRSRQGGITEAFF

clone size: -
J gene: TRBJ2-5
D gene: TRBD2
V gene: TRBV7-8
CDR3 DNA: TGTGCCAGCAGCTTCCGACTAGCGGGGCCGAGCGGGACCCAGTACTTC
CDR3 protein: CASSFRLAGPSGTQYF

clone size: -
J gene: TRBJ2-7
D gene: TRBD2
V gene: TRBV6-6
CDR3 DNA: TGTGCCAGTGCGGGAGGGCCCCAAGGCGAGCAGTACTTC
CDR3 protein: CASAGGPQGEQYF

clone size: -
J gene: TRBJ2-1
D gene: -
V gene: TRBV20-1
CDR3 DNA: TGCAGTGCTACCGGGGTCAATGAGCAGTTCTTC
CDR3 protein: CSATGVNEQFF

clone size: -
J gene: TRBJ2-2
D gene: -
V gene: TRBV4-1
CDR3 DNA: TGCGCCAGCAGCCAAGGTCGCAGATCGGGGGAGCTGTTTTTT
CDR3 protein: CASSQGRRSGELFF

clone size: -
J gene: TRBJ2-1
D gene: TRBD2
V gene: TRBV7-2
CDR3 DNA: TGTGCCAGCAGTGGGACTAGCGGAATATACAATGAGCAGTTCTTC
CDR3 protein: CASSGTSGIYNEQFF

clone size: -
J gene: TRBJ2-3
D gene: -
V gene: TRBV7-3
CDR3 DNA: TGTGCCAGCAGCCTTAGAGACACAGATACGCAGTATTTT
CDR3 protein: CASSLRDTDTQYF

clone size: -
J gene: TRBJ2-1
D gene: -
V gene: TRBV5-4
CDR3 DNA: TGTGCCAGCCGGGGGCGGGGAGGGAGCAATGAGCAGTTCTTC
CDR3 protein: CASRGRGGSNEQFF

clone size: -
J gene: TRBJ2-1
D gene: TRBD2
V gene: TRBV18
CDR3 DNA: TGTGCCAGCTCACAGACTAGCGGGAGCTACAATGAGCAGTTCTTC
CDR3 protein: CASSQTSGSYNEQFF

clone size: -
J gene: TRBJ2-4
D gene: TRBD2
V gene: TRBV10-3
CDR3 DNA: TGTGCCATCAGTGAGTCGACGGGGGGGAGTAGGAACATTCAGTACTTC
CDR3 protein: CAISESTGGSRNIQYF

clone size: once
J gene: TRBJ1-1
D gene: -
V gene: TRBV7-2
CDR3 DNA: TGTGCCAGCAGCCGCGGACGGACTACAAACACTGAAGCTTTCTTT
CDR3 protein: CASSRGRTTNTEAFF

clone size: -
J gene: TRBJ2-5
D gene: TRBD2
V gene: TRBV20-1
CDR3 DNA: TGCAGTGCTAGTGGTCGACCGACTAGCGGGAGGTTAGAGACCCAGTACTTC
CDR3 protein: CSASGRPTSGRLETQYF

clone size: -
J gene: TRBJ2-6
D gene: -
V gene: TRBV14
CDR3 DNA: TGTGCCAGCAGCCACTCGGGCAGGGTCACCACCTCTGGGGCCAACGTCCTGACTTTC
CDR3 protein: CASSHSGRVTTSGANVLTF

clone size: -
J gene: TRBJ2-3
D gene: TRBD2
V gene: TRBV6-2/TRBV6-3
CDR3 DNA: TGTGCCAGCAGCCCTCTTATAAGAGGGACTAGCCCTCGGAATACGCAGTATTTT
CDR3 protein: CASSPLIRGTSPRNTQYF

clone size: -
J gene: TRBJ2-1
D gene: TRBD2
V gene: TRBV18
CDR3 DNA: TGTGCCAGCTCACCACCGCTAGCGGGAGACAATGAGCAGTTCTTC
CDR3 protein: CASSPPLAGDNEQFF

clone size: -
J gene: TRBJ2-1
D gene: -
V gene: TRBV27
CDR3 DNA: TGTGCCAGCAGAACACTAGACCCCTTAAATGAGCAGTTCTTC
CDR3 protein: CASRTLDPLNEQFF

clone size: -
J gene: TRBJ1-1
D gene: TRBD1
V gene: TRBV4-3
CDR3 DNA: TGCGCCAGCAGCCCTGAACCGAGCCAGGGGGTCGGTACTGAAGCTTTCTTT
CDR3 protein: CASSPEPSQGVGTEAFF

clone size: -
J gene: TRBJ2-7
D gene: -
V gene: TRBV2
CDR3 DNA: TGTGCCAGCAGCCAGACTGGGTTCGAGCAGTACTTC
CDR3 protein: CASSQTGFEQYF

clone size: -
J gene: TRBJ2-1
D gene: TRBD1
V gene: TRBV25-1
CDR3 DNA: TGTGCCAGCAGTGAATGGGGGACAGTTGCCTCTAATGAGCAGTTCTTC
CDR3 protein: CASSEWGTVASNEQFF

clone size: -
J gene: TRBJ1-3
D gene: TRBD1
V gene: TRBV2
CDR3 DNA: TGTGCCAGCAGTGGGGCAGGGGGCTCTGGAAACACCATATATTTT
CDR3 protein: CASSGAGGSGNTIYF

clone size: -
J gene: TRBJ1-6
D gene: TRBD1
V gene: TRBV30
CDR3 DNA: TGTGCCTGGACCGGACAGGGGGCATCACCCCTCCACTTT
CDR3 protein: CAWTGQGASPLHF

clone size: -
J gene: TRBJ2-7
D gene: -
V gene: TRBV5-1
CDR3 DNA: TGCGCCAGCAGCTTGGGAGGGGGAGAGGTCGAGCAGTACTTC
CDR3 protein: CASSLGGGEVEQYF

clone size: -
J gene: TRBJ2-3
D gene: TRBD2
V gene: TRBV9
CDR3 DNA: TGTGCCAGCAGCGTAGTGGAAGCGGGACCCGCCGATACGCAGTATTTT
CDR3 protein: CASSVVEAGPADTQYF

clone size: once
J gene: TRBJ2-5
D gene: -
V gene: TRBV7-8
CDR3 DNA: TGTGCCAGCAGCCTCCGGGTAAAAGAGACCCAGTACTTC
CDR3 protein: CASSLRVKETQYF

clone size: -
J gene: TRBJ2-3
D gene: TRBD2
V gene: TRBV13
CDR3 DNA: TGTGCCAGCAGCACTTGGGGGGGTTCGGGCACAGATACGCAGTATTTT
CDR3 protein: CASSTWGGSGTDTQYF

clone size: -
J gene: TRBJ1-2
D gene: -
V gene: TRBV28
CDR3 DNA: TGTGCCAGCAGTTTAGAGGGTACCGCTTTATTATATGGCTACACCTTC
CDR3 protein: CASSLEGTALLYGYTF

clone size: -
J gene: TRBJ2-2
D gene: TRBD2
V gene: TRBV9
CDR3 DNA: TGTGCCAGCAGCCCAGGGAGGGGCAGAAACACCGGGGAGCTGTTTTTT
CDR3 protein: CASSPGRGRNTGELFF

clone size: -
J gene: TRBJ1-2
D gene: -
V gene: TRBV7-2
CDR3 DNA: TGTGCCAGCAGCTTAGGAGCAGGGCCCCCCTATGGCTACACCTTC
CDR3 protein: CASSLGAGPPYGYTF

clone size: -
J gene: TRBJ1-1
D gene: TRBD1
V gene: TRBV19
CDR3 DNA: TGTGCCAGTAGAAAAACCCGGACAGGCTTGAACACTGAAGCTTTCTTT
CDR3 protein: CASRKTRTGLNTEAFF

clone size: -
J gene: TRBJ2-1
D gene: TRBD2
V gene: TRBV6-5
CDR3 DNA: TGTGCCAGCAGTTCCGCTCGACTAGCTCGGGGCAATGAGCAGTTCTTC
CDR3 protein: CASSSARLARGNEQFF

clone size: many
J gene: TRBJ2-2
D gene: TRBD2
V gene: TRBV10-1
CDR3 DNA: TGCGCCAGCAGTGAGTCGACGGCTCTGAGCGGGACCACCGGGGAGCTGTTTTTT
CDR3 protein: CASSESTALSGTTGELFF

clone size: once
J gene: TRBJ2-1
D gene: TRBD2
V gene: TRBV5-1
CDR3 DNA: TGCGCCAGCAGCTTGGCACTAGCGGGAGATCTGTTCTTC
CDR3 protein: CASSLALAGDLFF

clone size: -
J gene: TRBJ2-6
D gene: -
V gene: TRBV6-5
CDR3 DNA: TGTGCCAGCACCTTGAAGGAGCCTGGGGCCAACGTCCTGACTTTC
CDR3 protein: CASTLKEPGANVLTF